These T cell receptor beta chains were read from a single sample in a study of identical twins. One entry per CDR3 protein results from TCRdb running MiXCR on the 5' RACE reads. This table holds about 470,000 distinct CDR3 sequences, more than 20% found once. This sample also belongs to another study, concerning T cells expressing NK-cell markers.

The sequenced sample consisted of CD4+ T cells sorted from blood. These receptors came from a woman between 18 and 30 years old in good health. Both conserved end residues are part of each CDR3. The order of the fields is J gene, D gene, V gene, clone size, CDR3 DNA, CDR3 protein. The D gene is left open where the match is weak. The size entry is marked missing in some rows and otherwise reads once, few, many or a size class.

>TRBJ1-3|.|TRBV7-9|few
TGTGCCAGCAGCTTCGGTTCCAACACCATATATTTT
CASSFGSNTIYF
>TRBJ2-1|TRBD2|TRBV19|.
TGTGCCAGTAGTAGTAGCGGGAACGACAATGAGCAGTTCTTC
CASSSSGNDNEQFF
>TRBJ2-7|.|TRBV20-1|.
TGCAGTGCTAACAGGCGCGAAGGTACCCACGAGCAGTACTTC
CSANRREGTHEQYF
>TRBJ2-5|.|TRBV7-3|.
TGTGCCAGCAGCTTAGGGAGTTACCAAGAGACCCAGTACTTC
CASSLGSYQETQYF
>TRBJ1-1|.|TRBV7-6|.
TGTGCCAGCAAAACCGCTCATGGATACGGTGAAGCTTTCTTT
CASKTAHGYGEAFF
>TRBJ2-7|.|TRBV12-3/TRBV12-4|few
TGTGCCAGCAGTCCGGGTGGGCTGGGAGGCGAGCAGTACTTC
CASSPGGLGGEQYF
>TRBJ2-7|.|TRBV12-3/TRBV12-4|.
TGTGCCAGCAGTTTGTACGGGGACGAGCAGTACTTC
CASSLYGDEQYF
>TRBJ2-5|.|TRBV6-1|.
TGTGCCAGCAGTGGAAGAATGGCGGAGACCCAGTACTTC
CASSGRMAETQYF
>TRBJ2-2|TRBD2|TRBV7-2|.
TGTGCCAGCAGCGTTCTAGCGGGTAACACCGGGGAGCTGTTTTTT
CASSVLAGNTGELFF
>TRBJ2-1|TRBD2|TRBV2|many
TGTGCCAGCAGGGGGACTAGCGGATACAATGAGCAGTTCTTC
CASRGTSGYNEQFF
>TRBJ2-1|.|TRBV12-3/TRBV12-4|many
TGTGCCAGCAGCTGGAGGGGTGAGCAGTTCTTC
CASSWRGEQFF
>TRBJ2-3|.|TRBV7-9|few
TGTGCCAGCCCCCCGCCGACTACCCGTATGGATACGCAGTATTTT
CASPPPTTRMDTQYF
>TRBJ2-7|.|TRBV10-3|few
TGTGCCATCAGTGAGGACCTCTACGAGCAGTACTTC
CAISEDLYEQYF
>TRBJ1-1|TRBD1|TRBV7-3|many
TGTGCCAGCAGCCTTTCGACAGGGACTGAAGCTTTCTTT
CASSLSTGTEAFF
>TRBJ2-3|.|TRBV10-3|.
TGTGCCATCGGGAAGGCTTACATGGGGGCTAGCACAGATACGCAGTATTTT
CAIGKAYMGASTDTQYF
>TRBJ2-1|.|TRBV7-2|.
TGTGCCAGCAGCTTAGCGTTGGCCTACAATGAGCAGTTCTTC
CASSLALAYNEQFF
>TRBJ2-1|TRBD2|TRBV7-9|.
TGTGCCAGCAGCTTACCGGGGGGTGAGAATGAGCAGTTCTTC
CASSLPGGENEQFF
>TRBJ2-1|TRBD1|TRBV20-1|many
TGCAGTGCTTCACCGGGACAGGGGTACAATGAGCAGTTCTTC
CSASPGQGYNEQFF
>TRBJ1-5|.|TRBV19|few
TGTGCCAGTAGCCAAAAGTCTGGCAATCAGCCCCAGCATTTT
CASSQKSGNQPQHF
>TRBJ1-5|.|TRBV6-1|.
TGTGCCAGCAGTAATGAAAGGGTTAACAATCAGCCCCAGCATTTT
CASSNERVNNQPQHF
>TRBJ2-1|TRBD2|TRBV5-1|few
TGCGCCAGCAGCTTCGGGACTAGTTCCAATGAGCAGTTCTTC
CASSFGTSSNEQFF
>TRBJ1-1|TRBD1|TRBV20-1|.
TGCAGTGCCAACAGGGGGGGTGACACTGAAGCTTTCTTT
CSANRGGDTEAFF
>TRBJ2-7|.|TRBV6-5|.
TGTGCCCGGAGGAGGTTATTCTACGAGCAGTACTTC
CARRRLFYEQYF
>TRBJ2-3|.|TRBV9|many
TGTGCCAGCAGCTTGCGACTGAGCACAGATACGCAGTATTTT
CASSLRLSTDTQYF
>TRBJ2-1|TRBD2|TRBV20-1|.
TGCAGTCTCCGACAATTTAGCGGGAGGGGTAACAATGAGCAGTTCTTC
CSLRQFSGRGNNEQFF
>TRBJ2-1|TRBD2|TRBV3-1|.
TGTGCCAGCAGCCAAGAAGGCGGGACTATATACAATGAGCAGTTCTTC
CASSQEGGTIYNEQFF
>TRBJ1-2|.|TRBV20-1|.
TGCAGTGCTAGTCTCCCCAAGGGCTACACCTTC
CSASLPKGYTF
>TRBJ1-1|.|TRBV5-1|few
TGCGCCAGCAGCGCAGACACAGCGAACACTGAAGCTTTCTTT
CASSADTANTEAFF
>TRBJ2-1|.|TRBV9|.
TGTGCCAGCAGCGTAGGACCCGAGCAGTTCTTC
CASSVGPEQFF
>TRBJ2-7|.|TRBV6-5|.
TGTGCCAGCAGTTACAGCTCAGGGAACTCCTACGAGCAGTACTTC
CASSYSSGNSYEQYF
>TRBJ1-3|.|TRBV12-3/TRBV12-4|few
TGTGCCAGCAGCTCCGACCGTGGAGGCACCATATATTTT
CASSSDRGGTIYF
>TRBJ2-1|TRBD2|TRBV20-1|few
TGCAGTGCCCACCGAGGGACTAGCGGTATGGGCAATGAGCAGTTCTTC
CSAHRGTSGMGNEQFF
>TRBJ2-7|TRBD2|TRBV12-3/TRBV12-4|.
TGTGCCAGCAGTTTAACTAGCGGGAGTTACTACGAGCAGTACTTC
CASSLTSGSYYEQYF
>TRBJ2-1|TRBD2|TRBV24-1|few
TGTGCCACCAGTGGCAGAGCGGGACACAATGAGCAGTTCTTC
CATSGRAGHNEQFF
>TRBJ2-1|.|TRBV6-2/TRBV6-3|few
TGTGCCAGCAGCCTGAAGGGGCCTTACAATGAGCAGTTCTTC
CASSLKGPYNEQFF
>TRBJ2-5|TRBD2|TRBV6-1|once
TGTGCCAGCAGCCGAACGGGACTAGCAGATCAGACCCAGTACTTC
CASSRTGLADQTQYF
>TRBJ2-7|TRBD2|TRBV7-2|few
TGTGCCAGCAGCAAAGGACTAGCCGTCTACGAGCAGTACTTC
CASSKGLAVYEQYF
>TRBJ1-1|.|TRBV20-1|.
TGCAGTGAGGCGCAGGGGTTGAACACTGAAGCTTTCTTT
CSEAQGLNTEAFF
>TRBJ2-2|.|TRBV7-9|.
TGTGCCAGCAGCTTCAGGAACTCCAGGGCCGCCGGGGAGCTGTTTTTT
CASSFRNSRAAGELFF